The 26 T cell receptor beta chains presented below share a single source sample, sequenced in a study of cytomegalovirus exposure and HLA in healthy donors. A multiplex PCR was run with 60 Vbeta primers and 13 Jbeta primers. Generated by immunoSEQ multiplex PCR, the TCRdb table keeps only in-frame clones and is missing some. The table includes under 150,000 clones, roughly 80% detected once. The sample was PBMCs. The receptors shown here come from a man aged 35 to 55 in good health and CMV-seropositive.

The rearrangement links TRBV5-6 to TRBJ1-1, with D perhaps matching TRBD1 (5 bases). V gave up 1 base and J gave up 4 bases, with 14 bases separating them. CDR1 and CDR2 from the germline V gene are SGHDT and YYEEEE. The CDR3 has 15 amino acids. The CDR3 here is CASSLSRRGGTEAFF. For the CDR3, the DNA is TGTGCCAGCAGCTTGTCGAGGAGGGGAGGCACTGAAGCTTTCTTT.

The genes are TRBV19 and TRBJ2-3; 7 nucleotides match TRBD2. The CDR3 spans 13 residues. The germline CDR1 and CDR2 sequences are LNHDA and SQIVND (reference sequence). V trimming: 3 bases; J trimming: 8 bases; junction bases outside the gene matches: 5. The CDR3 loop is CASSIGGVATQYF. The CDR3 nucleotides read TGTGCCAGTAGTATTGGGGGGGTGGCTACGCAGTATTTT.

The chain couples TRBV9 to TRBJ2-4, with a tentative D call TRBD1 (6 bases). This CDR3 contains 14 residues. Germline CDR1 is SGDLS and CDR2 is YYNGEE. V lost 0 bases and J 4 bases, leaving 8 bases between the germline ends. The DNA of the CDR3 is TGTGCCAGCAGCGTAGGGGGGCAAAAAAACATTCAGTACTTC. Translated: CASSVGGQKNIQYF.

The genes are TRBV30 and TRBJ2-3, with D hard to call. The CDR3 length is 12 residues. Germline loops: CDR1 GTSNPN, CDR2 SVGIG (reference sequence). V lost 4 bases, J lost 4 bases, and 9 bases lay in between. The CDR3 nucleotides read TGTGCCTGGAAGCTCGGGTCAGATACGCAGTATTTT. This sequence encodes CAWKLGSDTQYF. The full variable domain, with the rest looked up from reference TRBV30 and TRBJ2-3, is SQTIHQWPATLVQPVGSPLSLECTVEGTSNPNLYWYRQAAGRGLQLLFYSVGIGQISSEVPQNLSASRPQDRQFILSSKKLLLSDSGFYLCAWKLGSDTQYFGPGTRLTVL.

The DNA for the CDR3 is TGTGCCAGCAGTTTACCAGGATACTCTGGAAACACCATATATTTT. Translated, it gives CASSLPGYSGNTIYF. The V and J genes are TRBV28 and TRBJ1-3; D is unresolved. V gave up 2 bases and J gave up 0 bases, with 8 bases separating them. Per germline, CDR1 MDHEN and CDR2 SYDVKM. This CDR3 has 15 amino acids.

Written as DNA, the CDR3 is TGTGCCAGCAGCGTGGGAAGGGGGCTCGAGCAGTACTTC. Translating gives CASSVGRGLEQYF. The chain has TRBV9 and TRBJ2-7; TRBD1 matches at 7 bases. The CDR3 extends over 13 amino acids. Germline CDR1 and CDR2: SGDLS and YYNGEE. Trimming took 2 bases from V and 6 from J; bases not matched to a gene: 5. The full variable domain, completed using reference TRBV9 and TRBJ2-7, is DSGVTQTPKHLITATGQRVTLRCSPRSGDLSVYWYQQSLDQGLQFLIQYYNGEERAKGNILERFSAQQFPDLHSELNLSSLELGDSALYFCASSVGRGLEQYFGPGTRLTVT.

The CDR3 loop reads CASSQDDRGPGNTIYF. The CDR3 coding sequence is TGCGCCAGCAGCCAAGATGACAGGGGGCCTGGAAACACCATATATTTT. The chain combines TRBV4-3 with TRBJ1-3; 10 bases agree with TRBD1. The germline V gene has CDR1 LGHNA and CDR2 YSLEER. Unmatched junction bases numbered 1, after V lost 0 bases and J lost 2 bases. The length of the CDR3 is 16 residues.

This clone has a handful of counts. The chain employs TRBV29-1 and TRBJ1-1; 7 bases match TRBD1. This CDR3 has 12 amino acids. Trimming cost V 3 bases and J 4 bases; bases outside gene matches: 2. Germline lookup yields CDR1 SQVTM and CDR2 ANQGSEA. The CDR3 is CSVDRGSTEAFF. As DNA, the CDR3 is TGCAGCGTTGACAGGGGGAGCACTGAAGCTTTCTTT.

The V gene is TRBV5-1, the J gene TRBJ1-1; 8 positions match TRBD1. Germline CDR1 reads SGHRS; CDR2 reads YFSETQ. The J segment lost 1 base and the V segment lost 3 bases, leaving 5 bases of the junction unmatched. The CDR3 totals 15 residues. Here the CDR3 DNA reads TGCGCCAGCAGCTCGGACAGGGTCGGGAACACTGAAGCTTTCTTT. As protein: CASSSDRVGNTEAFF.

This rearrangement joins TRBV11-2 to TRBJ1-2, with a possible D match to TRBD1 (6 bases). CDR1 SGHAT and CDR2 FQNNGV come from the germline V gene. This CDR3 is 14 amino acids long. Trimming cost V 5 bases and J 4 bases, with 14 bases left between them. CDR3 DNA sequence: TGTGCCAGCAGCGGGGCGGGGGCTAGCTATGGCTACACCTTC. Encoded protein: CASSGAGASYGYTF.

The J gene is TRBJ2-7, the V gene TRBV6-1, with a weak D call TRBD1 (5 bases). CDR3 length: 14 residues. In germline, CDR1 is MNHNS, CDR2 SASEGT. The V gene lost 2 bases and the J gene lost 0 bases, with 8 bases spanning the gap. The CDR3 sequence is CASSEQGISYEQYF. CDR3 in DNA: TGTGCCAGCAGTGAACAGGGTATCTCCTACGAGCAGTACTTC.

The rearrangement joins TRBV5-1 to TRBJ2-7, with 10 bases fitting TRBD2. V shed 1 base and J 0 bases; nucleotides not matched to a gene: 10. The V gene's germline CDR1 is SGHRS and CDR2 YFSETQ. CDR3 length equals 18 residues. Here the CDR3 reads CASSLFERSSGGSYEQYF. CDR3 DNA: TGCGCCAGCAGCTTGTTCGAGCGATCTAGCGGGGGCTCCTACGAGCAGTACTTC.

This clone has a handful of counts. The chain recombines TRBV7-2 with TRBJ1-2; D perhaps matches TRBD1 (6 bases). The CDR3 has 14 residues. The V gene lost 5 bases and the J gene lost 4 bases, with 14 bases spanning the gap. Germline V lookup: CDR1 SGHTA, CDR2 FQGNSA. Here the CDR3 reads CASSDYREIYGYTF. For the CDR3, the DNA is TGTGCCAGCAGCGACTACAGGGAAATCTATGGCTACACCTTC.

This rearrangement joins TRBV18 to TRBJ2-7; perhaps TRBD2 as D (5 bases). CDR3 length: 16 residues. Trimming stripped 6 bases from V and 2 bases from J, with 20 bases between. Germline CDR1 reads KGHSH; CDR2 reads LQKENI. The CDR3 DNA reads as TGTGCCAGCTCGCGTAATCCACCGGGGTCGGCCTACGAGCAGTACTTC. It codes for CASSRNPPGSAYEQYF.

The rearrangement joins TRBV6-5 to TRBJ2-7; TRBD1 might be the D (6 bases). Trimming took 0 bases from V and 0 from J, leaving 9 bases between them. Germline lookup yields CDR1 MNHEY and CDR2 SVGAGI. The CDR3 is 15 amino acids. The CDR3 DNA is TGTGCCAGCAGTTACTCGGCAGGGGTCTCCTACGAGCAGTACTTC. Amino acids: CASSYSAGVSYEQYF.

The chain uses TRBV2 and TRBJ1-2; 8 nucleotides match TRBD1. This CDR3 spans 18 amino acids. With V trimmed by 1 base and J by 2 bases, 12 bases remained unmatched. Germline V lookup: CDR1 SNHLY, CDR2 FYNNEI. The CDR3 region is CASSEGLSGTGVNYGYTF. The CDR3 nucleotides read TGTGCCAGCAGTGAAGGGCTGTCCGGGACAGGAGTAAACTATGGCTACACCTTC.

The rearrangement joins TRBV28 to TRBJ2-5; D ambiguous. Germline CDR1 MDHEN, CDR2 SYDVKM. The CDR3 extends over 12 amino acids. Trimming pared 5 bases from V and 5 bases from J, leaving 9 bases between. CDR3 sequence (DNA): TGTGCCAGCAGTCTCCTCGGGGAGACCCAGTACTTC. Its translation: CASSLLGETQYF.

The V and J genes are TRBV5-1 and TRBJ1-1; TRBD1 aligns across 7 bases. With V trimmed by 4 bases and J by 10 bases, 16 bases remained unmatched. Germline V gene sequence: CDR1 SGHRS, CDR2 YFSETQ. The CDR3 is made up of 15 amino acids. CDR3 region: CASSPGQGEIVGAFF. The CDR3 DNA follows: TGCGCCAGCAGCCCGGGCCAGGGGGAGATCGTGGGAGCTTTCTTT.

Turning to this clone: The junction and the germline gene differ at one end; a read error may be behind it. The genes are TRBV7-9 and TRBJ2-7; TRBD1 agrees at 7 bases. The CDR3 covers 15 residues. CDR1 is SEHNR and CDR2 is FQNEAQ in the germline V gene (reference sequence). In DNA form, the CDR3 reads TGTTCCAGCAGTCCCATTGGGACAGAGGATAGCGAGCAGTACTTC. Its translation: CSSSPIGTEDSEQYF.

The chain joins TRBV7-9 to TRBJ1-6, with unresolved D. CDR3 length: 14 amino acids. Germline CDR1 SEHNR, CDR2 FQNEAQ (reference sequence). Trimming removed 6 bases at V and 5 bases at J, with 11 bases between. DNA for the CDR3: TGTGCCAGCAGGTACAGCAACAATAATTCACCCCTCCACTTT. Translating it yields CASRYSNNNSPLHF.

The genes are TRBV4-1 and TRBJ2-3; D perhaps matches TRBD1 (6 bases). This CDR3 has 14 amino acids. The germline gives CDR1 MGHRA, CDR2 YSYEKL. V lost 3 bases, J lost 1 base, and 8 bases lay in between. The CDR3 nucleotides read TGCGCCAGCAGCCACGGACAGCGCACAGATACGCAGTATTTT. Translated, it gives CASSHGQRTDTQYF.

With regard to this clone: A read error may account for a junction end that differs from germline. This chain links TRBV5-8 with TRBJ2-2, with 12 bases that match TRBD1. The germline V gene has CDR1 SGHTS and CDR2 YDEGEE. The CDR3 sequence is 17 residues long. CDR3 residues: CAISLRDRGHDGGELFF. As DNA, the CDR3 is TGTGCCATCAGCCTCCGGGACAGGGGGCATGATGGCGGGGAGCTGTTTTTT.

The rearrangement joins TRBV10-3 to TRBJ2-3, with 10 bases aligning to TRBD2. Per the germline V gene, CDR1 is ENHRY and CDR2 is SYGVKD. After removal of 4 bases from V and 3 bases from J, the junction contained 13 bases not matched to a gene. The CDR3 contains 18 residues. The CDR3 nucleotides read TGTGCCATCAGTGGTAGCGGGGGGTCCGAAGCAAGAACAGATACGCAGTATTTT. Translating it yields CAISGSGGSEARTDTQYF.

The chain recombines TRBV2 with TRBJ2-3; D may be TRBD2 (5 bases). The V gene's germline CDR1 is SNHLY and CDR2 FYNNEI. This CDR3 is built from 16 residues. Trimming left V 4 bases short and J 2 bases short, with 16 bases between. The CDR3 here is CASSGLRGRVTDTQYF. The CDR3 DNA is TGTGCCAGCAGTGGCCTGCGCGGGCGGGTCACAGATACGCAGTATTTT. Combining the CDR3 with reference TRBV2 and TRBJ2-3 gives the whole variable domain EPEVTQTPSHQVTQMGQEVILRCVPISNHLYFYWYRQILGQKVEFLVSFYNNEISEKSEIFDDQFSVERPDGSNFTLKIRSTKLEDSAMYFCASSGLRGRVTDTQYFGPGTRLTVL.

The CDR3 bases are TGTGCCAGCTCACTTTCTCAGGTTCCGAACACTGAAGCTTTCTTT. This gives the protein CASSLSQVPNTEAFF. This chain connects TRBV18 to TRBJ1-1; D call uncertain. Per the germline V gene, CDR1 is KGHSH and CDR2 is LQKENI. V dropped 4 bases and J dropped 1 base, with 13 bases sitting between them. The CDR3 has 15 amino acids.

The V and J genes are TRBV4-1 and TRBJ2-3, with a tentative D call TRBD1 (6 bases). Between the trimmed V and J ends, which lost 1 base and 6 bases, there was a span of 14 bases. CDR3 length equals 15 residues. CDR1 and CDR2 (germline): MGHRA, YSYEKL. The CDR3 here is CASSQAGTSGDTQYF. The CDR3 DNA is TGCGCCAGCAGCCAAGCCGGGACAAGTGGGGATACGCAGTATTTT.